The clone carrying this TCR beta chain showed up just a few times. Its specificity is not known. The sample comes from a study of a mutant IDH1 vaccine in newly diagnosed glioma. Study context: Vaccine administration was initiated 4-6 weeks following radiotherapy alone, or with temozolomide cycles. V12 came at week 35, V13 at week 47. Findings and caveats of the study: Pseudoprogression appeared independent of alterations in top peripheral clonotypes.

Time point defined: week 47, end of study. The content of each vaccine dose was 300 ug of mutant IDH1 20-mer peptide, and topical imiquimod accompanied it. At weeks 1, 3, 5, 7, 11, 15, 19 and 23, patients received a vaccination, eight in all. Some clones are missing from TCRdb's copy, which holds only in-frame ones; the method was immunoSEQ multiplex PCR. The data contain about 62,000 clones, around 83% of them singletons. This specimen was PBMCs, taken from a glioma patient whose treatment included an IDH1 peptide vaccine. The TCR comes from a man under 40 with glioma.

The CDR3 coding sequence is TGTGCCAGCAGTGACGGCGGGGGGGCAGATACGCAGTATTTT. This encodes CASSDGGGADTQYF. The rearrangement joins TRBV6-4 to TRBJ2-3; 9 nucleotides match TRBD2. The CDR3 extends over 14 amino acids. Trimming cost V 2 bases and J 4 bases; bases outside gene matches: 1. The V gene's germline CDR1 is MRHNA and CDR2 SNTAGT.